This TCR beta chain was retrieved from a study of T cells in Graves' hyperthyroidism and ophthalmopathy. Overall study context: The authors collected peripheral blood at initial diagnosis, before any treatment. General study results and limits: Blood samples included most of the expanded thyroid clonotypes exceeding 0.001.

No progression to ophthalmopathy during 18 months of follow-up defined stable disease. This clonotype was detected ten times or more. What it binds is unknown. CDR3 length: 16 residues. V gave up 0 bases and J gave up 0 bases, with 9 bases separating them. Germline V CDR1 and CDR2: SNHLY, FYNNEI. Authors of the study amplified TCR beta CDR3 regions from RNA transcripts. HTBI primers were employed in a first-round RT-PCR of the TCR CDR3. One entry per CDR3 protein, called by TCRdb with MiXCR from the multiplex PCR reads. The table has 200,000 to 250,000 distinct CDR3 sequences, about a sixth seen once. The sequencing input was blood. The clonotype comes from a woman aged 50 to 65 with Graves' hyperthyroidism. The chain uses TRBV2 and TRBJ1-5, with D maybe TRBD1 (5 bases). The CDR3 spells CASSEAGTVSNQPQHF. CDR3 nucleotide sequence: TGTGCCAGCAGTGAAGCGGGGACGGTTAGCAATCAGCCCCAGCATTTT. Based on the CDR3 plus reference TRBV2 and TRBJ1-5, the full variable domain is EPEVTQTPSHQVTQMGQEVILRCVPISNHLYFYWYRQILGQKVEFLVSFYNNEISEKSEIFDDQFSVERPDGSNFTLKIRSTKLEDSAMYFCASSEAGTVSNQPQHFGDGTRLSIL.